The rows below give T cell receptor beta chains drawn from one sample of a study of blood T cell repertoires in COVID-19. Using immunoSEQ multiplex PCR, the repertoire was profiled, and TCRdb retains in-frame clones only, with some absent. The top ten clones hold about 7.3% of a sample with tens of thousands of clones, about 90% of them seen once. What was sequenced was peripheral blood. Receptors were obtained from a woman in her fifties or sixties with active or convalescent COVID-19. The CDR3 runs from the conserved cysteine through the conserved F or W. A D gene is named only where the DNA matches it firmly.

J: TRBJ1-2
V: TRBV28
D: .
DNA: TGTGCCAGCAGTTCAAGGACGGGGGGCTACACCTTC
CDR3: CASSSRTGGYTF

J: TRBJ2-7
V: TRBV27
D: TRBD2
DNA: TGTGCCAGCAGTTTACTCGGGGGAGGGAAGCGTGAGCAGTACTTC
CDR3: CASSLLGGGKREQYF

J: TRBJ2-7
V: TRBV29-1
D: TRBD1
DNA: TGCAGCGTTGAATCAGGACAGGGGTTCGAGCAGTACTTC
CDR3: CSVESGQGFEQYF

J: TRBJ2-3
V: TRBV2
D: TRBD1
DNA: TGTGCCAGCAGAGACAACAGGGGCCTCACAGATACGCAGTATTTT
CDR3: CASRDNRGLTDTQYF

J: TRBJ1-2
V: TRBV6-5
D: .
DNA: TGTGCCAGCACCGCCGGAGTCTATGGCTACACCTTC
CDR3: CASTAGVYGYTF

J: TRBJ1-5
V: TRBV10-3
D: .
DNA: TGTGCCATCAGTGAGTCGCAGGGTGGCAATCAGCCCCAGCATTTT
CDR3: CAISESQGGNQPQHF

J: TRBJ2-7
V: TRBV28
D: TRBD2
DNA: TGTGCCAGTTCGATTCTTAGCGGGGGATCCTACGAGCAGTACTTC
CDR3: CASSILSGGSYEQYF

J: TRBJ1-1
V: TRBV3-1/TRBV3-2
D: .
DNA: TGTGCCAGCAGCCAAGATGTCGGGCATCGGGGCACTGAAGCTTTCTTT
CDR3: CASSQDVGHRGTEAFF

J: TRBJ1-2
V: TRBV19
D: TRBD1
DNA: TGTGCCAGTACCTGGGACAGTATAAACCTCAATGGCTACACCTTC
CDR3: CASTWDSINLNGYTF

J: TRBJ2-5
V: TRBV27
D: .
DNA: TGTGCCAGCAGTGGAACAGGGTTGCAAGAGACCCAGTACTTC
CDR3: CASSGTGLQETQYF

J: TRBJ1-6
V: TRBV5-4
D: .
DNA: TGTGCCAGCAGCCTAAGGGCCCCGGTCGGAGGCTCACCCCTCCACTTT
CDR3: CASSLRAPVGGSPLHF

J: TRBJ1-1
V: TRBV7-2
D: .
DNA: TGTGCCAGCAGCCCCCCTAGAATCACTGAAGCTTTCTTT
CDR3: CASSPPRITEAFF

J: TRBJ2-6
V: TRBV7-2
D: .
DNA: TGTGCCAGCAGCGTCAGTCACACTGGGGCCAACGTCCTGACTTTC
CDR3: CASSVSHTGANVLTF

J: TRBJ2-3
V: TRBV7-9
D: .
DNA: TGTGCCAGCAGCCCCCAAAAAGATACGCAGTATTTT
CDR3: CASSPQKDTQYF

J: TRBJ1-1
V: TRBV28
D: .
DNA: TGTGCCAGCAGTTTAGTTCGGGTGAACACTGAAGCTTTCTTT
CDR3: CASSLVRVNTEAFF

J: TRBJ1-1
V: TRBV12-3/TRBV12-4
D: .
DNA: TGTGCCAGCAGTTTCGGCGGGAACACTGAAGCTTTCTTT
CDR3: CASSFGGNTEAFF

J: TRBJ2-1
V: TRBV5-1
D: TRBD2
DNA: TGCGCCAGCAGCCCGGGACTAGCGGGGGTTTCGAGCTCCTACAATGAGCAGTTCTTC
CDR3: CASSPGLAGVSSSYNEQFF

J: TRBJ2-1
V: TRBV4-1
D: TRBD1
DNA: TGCGCCAGCAGCCACTTTCGACAGGGTACCGCCAACTCCTACAATGAGCAGTTCTTC
CDR3: CASSHFRQGTANSYNEQFF

J: TRBJ1-3
V: TRBV11-2
D: .
DNA: TGTGCCAGCAGCTTACAGGGCGAAGGAAACACCATATATTTT
CDR3: CASSLQGEGNTIYF

J: TRBJ2-3
V: TRBV24-1
D: TRBD2
DNA: TGTGCCACCAGTCCTTCTAGCGGGAGAATGGATACGCAGTATTTT
CDR3: CATSPSSGRMDTQYF

J: TRBJ2-1
V: TRBV9
D: TRBD2
DNA: TGTGCCAGCAGCGTTTTAGCGGGAGCCTACAATGAGCAGTTCTTC
CDR3: CASSVLAGAYNEQFF

J: TRBJ1-5
V: TRBV19
D: TRBD1
DNA: TGTGCCAGTAGTATAATCGAACAGGGGTATCAGCCCCAGCATTTT
CDR3: CASSIIEQGYQPQHF